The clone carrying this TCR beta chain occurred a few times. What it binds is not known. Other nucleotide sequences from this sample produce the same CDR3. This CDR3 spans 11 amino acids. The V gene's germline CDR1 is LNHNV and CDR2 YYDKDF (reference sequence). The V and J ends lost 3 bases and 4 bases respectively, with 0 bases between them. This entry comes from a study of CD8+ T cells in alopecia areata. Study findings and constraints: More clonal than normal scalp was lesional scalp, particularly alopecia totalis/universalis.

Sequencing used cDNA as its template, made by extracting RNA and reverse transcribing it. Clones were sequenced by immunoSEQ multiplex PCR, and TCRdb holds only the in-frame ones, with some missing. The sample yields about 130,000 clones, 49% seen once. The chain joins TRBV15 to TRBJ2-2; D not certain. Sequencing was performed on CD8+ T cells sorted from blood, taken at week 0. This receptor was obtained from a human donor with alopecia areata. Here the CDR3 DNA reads TGTGCCACCAGCAGCACCGGGGAGCTGTTTTTT. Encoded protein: CATSSTGELFF.